Sequencing of this T cell receptor beta chain was carried out in a study of response to subunit inactivated influenza vaccine. General study findings and limits: Authors suggested few new T cells are recruited by each seasonal influenza vaccination.

About this clonotype: Its matching antigen is unknown.

TCRdb reanalysed the RT-PCR reads using MiXCR and keeps one entry per CDR3 protein. The table includes 700,000 to 900,000 distinct CDR3 sequences, about 20% detected once. There are 17 residues in the CDR3. V shed 6 bases, J shed 0 bases, and the junction held 9 bases outside the gene matches. Germline loops: CDR1 SQVTM, CDR2 ANQGSEA. Specimen: PBMCs from blood, collected roughly 5 days after vaccination. The V gene is TRBV29-1, the J gene TRBJ2-7, with TRBD2 matching over 15 bases. This clonotype originated in a man over 45 who received an inactivated influenza vaccine. In DNA, the CDR3 is TGCAGCGTGGCCCGGGGACTAGCGGGAGGCTACTCCTACGAGCAGTACTTC. Its translation: CSVARGLAGGYSYEQYF.